A selection of T cell receptor beta chains follows, all from one sample in a study of cytomegalovirus exposure and HLA in healthy donors. Clones were read by immunoSEQ multiplex PCR, and TCRdb kept only the in-frame ones, dropping some. The sample carries some 36,000 clones, almost 70% recorded once. The source material was PBMCs. Receptors were obtained from a man aged 30 to 39 in good health and CMV-seronegative. The CDR3 runs from the conserved cysteine through the conserved F or W.

v_gene: TRBV7-8
j_gene: TRBJ2-7
CDR3aa: CASSPDRGYEQYF

v_gene: TRBV10-3
j_gene: TRBJ1-1
CDR3aa: CAISVGAGNTEAFF

v_gene: TRBV4-3
j_gene: TRBJ2-3
CDR3aa: CASSQSAGSTDTQYF

v_gene: TRBV15
j_gene: TRBJ1-4
CDR3aa: CATSRDGQSNEKLFF

v_gene: TRBV9
j_gene: TRBJ1-2
CDR3aa: CASSVQVANYGYTF

v_gene: TRBV28
j_gene: TRBJ2-7
CDR3aa: CASRLQGPNEQYF

v_gene: TRBV28
j_gene: TRBJ1-2
CDR3aa: CASSFSQVENYGYTF

v_gene: TRBV4-3
j_gene: TRBJ2-7
CDR3aa: CASSQRLAESYEQYF

v_gene: TRBV9
j_gene: TRBJ2-5
CDR3aa: CASALEAGGLKTQYF

v_gene: TRBV2
j_gene: TRBJ1-5
CDR3aa: CASSPGGSGQPQHF

v_gene: TRBV5-4
j_gene: TRBJ2-1
CDR3aa: CASSFTSSNEQFF

v_gene: TRBV15
j_gene: TRBJ2-1
CDR3aa: CATSRGASGEQFF

v_gene: TRBV29-1
j_gene: TRBJ2-7
CDR3aa: CSVDKGAGGYEQYF

v_gene: TRBV28
j_gene: TRBJ1-4
CDR3aa: CASTYQGAKLFF

v_gene: TRBV28
j_gene: TRBJ2-7
CDR3aa: CASSLGTEYYEQYF

v_gene: TRBV4-2
j_gene: TRBJ2-6
CDR3aa: CASSQDNSGANVLTF

v_gene: TRBV29-1
j_gene: TRBJ2-2
CDR3aa: CSVQNNAGELFF

v_gene: TRBV4-1
j_gene: TRBJ2-1
CDR3aa: CASSQEAAGVENEQFF

v_gene: TRBV5-4
j_gene: TRBJ1-4
CDR3aa: CASGTATNEKLFF

v_gene: TRBV4-2
j_gene: TRBJ1-2
CDR3aa: CASSQGAGVLDYGYTF

v_gene: TRBV25-1
j_gene: TRBJ1-5
CDR3aa: CASSGGSGNQPQHF

v_gene: TRBV7-8
j_gene: TRBJ1-5
CDR3aa: CASSTYGTGRDSNQPQHF

v_gene: TRBV6-1
j_gene: TRBJ2-7
CDR3aa: CASSEWDRGSEQYF

v_gene: TRBV2
j_gene: TRBJ2-3
CDR3aa: CASSEEPDTQYF

v_gene: TRBV6-5
j_gene: TRBJ1-2
CDR3aa: CASSSLRQGVNYGYTF

v_gene: TRBV11-3
j_gene: TRBJ2-1
CDR3aa: CASSLRHDSYNEQFF

v_gene: TRBV6-5
j_gene: TRBJ1-6
CDR3aa: CASNQRGSFSPLHF

v_gene: TRBV15
j_gene: TRBJ2-7
CDR3aa: CATNQDRGRGEQYF

v_gene: TRBV6-5
j_gene: TRBJ1-1
CDR3aa: CASSYPGSNTEAFF

v_gene: TRBV29-1
j_gene: TRBJ2-7
CDR3aa: CSATGRASYEQYF

v_gene: TRBV5-1
j_gene: TRBJ2-1
CDR3aa: CASSLGGGGAHEQFF

v_gene: TRBV5-1
j_gene: TRBJ1-1
CDR3aa: CASSLDPVPNTEAFF

v_gene: TRBV4-1
j_gene: TRBJ1-5
CDR3aa: CASSQDPAAPMAQHF

v_gene: TRBV7-7
j_gene: TRBJ2-5
CDR3aa: CASSLGGGETQYF